A selection of T cell receptor beta chains follows, all from one sample in a study of T-cell memory formation after mild COVID-19. TCRdb passed the 5' RACE reads through MiXCR, listing each CDR3 protein once. The table has 250,000 to 300,000 distinct CDR3 sequences, about 17% seen once. The sample was PBMCs or a T cell subset sorted from them (not recorded which). Receptor source: a man between 18 and 29 years old who had mild COVID-19 (a few samples of this study predate the infection). Cell type and time point are not known. The CDR3 runs from the conserved cysteine through the conserved F or W. Each record gives: clone size, D gene, J gene, V gene, CDR3 protein, CDR3 DNA. A D gene is named only where the DNA matches it firmly. The size field is filled for only some rows; it gives once, few, many or a size class.

- - TRBJ2-1 TRBV7-9 CASSLVGSYNEQLF TGTGCCAGCAGCTTAGTAGGCTCCTACAATGAGCAGTTATTC
- - TRBJ2-1 TRBV12-3/TRBV12-4 CASSLVAGTTVQFF TGTGCCAGCAGTTTAGTCGCAGGGACGACCGTGCAGTTCTTC
- TRBD2 TRBJ2-7 TRBV5-5 CASTRGGVHEQYF TGTGCCAGCACCCGGGGGGGGGTCCACGAGCAGTACTTC
few - TRBJ1-5 TRBV19 CASSNGGGQPQHF TGTGCCAGTAGTAATGGGGGCGGTCAGCCCCAGCATTTT
- - TRBJ1-2 TRBV7-2 CASSLEGGNGYTF TGTGCCAGCAGCTTGGAGGGAGGGAATGGCTACACCTTC
- - TRBJ1-2 TRBV20-1 CSASRGSGGYTF TGCAGTGCTAGCCGGGGTTCGGGGGGCTACACCTTC
- TRBD1 TRBJ2-3 TRBV7-2 CASSATGAGTDTQYF TGTGCCAGCAGCGCGACAGGGGCCGGCACAGATACGCAGTATTTT
many - TRBJ2-2 TRBV7-2 CASSPEGTGELFF TGTGCCAGCAGCCCAGAAGGCACCGGGGAGCTGTTTTTT
many TRBD1 TRBJ1-1 TRBV28 CASRDRGRRDTEAFF TGTGCCAGCCGGGACAGGGGGCGCAGGGACACTGAAGCTTTCTTT
few - TRBJ2-3 TRBV6-5 CATQKGPHTDTQYF TGTGCCACCCAGAAGGGACCGCACACAGATACGCAGTATTTT